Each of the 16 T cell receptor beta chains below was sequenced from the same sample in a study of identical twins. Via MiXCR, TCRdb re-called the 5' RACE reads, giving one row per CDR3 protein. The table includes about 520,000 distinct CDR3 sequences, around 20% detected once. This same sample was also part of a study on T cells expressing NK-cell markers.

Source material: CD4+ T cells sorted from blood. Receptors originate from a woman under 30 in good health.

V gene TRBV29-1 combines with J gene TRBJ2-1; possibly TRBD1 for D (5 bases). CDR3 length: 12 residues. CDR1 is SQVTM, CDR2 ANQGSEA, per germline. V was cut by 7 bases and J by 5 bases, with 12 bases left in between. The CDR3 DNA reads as TGCAGCGCCCAAAGACAGAACAATGAGCAGTTCTTC. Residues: CSAQRQNNEQFF.

The CDR3, as DNA: TGTGCCAGCAGTTATGTTGTAGCCAAAAACATTCAGTACTTC. This encodes CASSYVVAKNIQYF. The chain combines TRBV6-2 or TRBV6-3 with TRBJ2-4; no reliable D call. Deletions cut 3 bases from V and 0 bases from J, with 6 bases between. Germline CDR1 is MNHEY and CDR2 is SVGEGT. CDR3 length: 14 amino acids.

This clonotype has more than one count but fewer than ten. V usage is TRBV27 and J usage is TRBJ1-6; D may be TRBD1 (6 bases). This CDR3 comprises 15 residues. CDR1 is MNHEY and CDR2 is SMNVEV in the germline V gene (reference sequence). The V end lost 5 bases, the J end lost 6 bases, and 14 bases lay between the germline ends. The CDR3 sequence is CASSTNRVGNSPLHF. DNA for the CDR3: TGTGCCAGCAGTACCAACAGGGTTGGTAATTCACCCCTCCACTTT.

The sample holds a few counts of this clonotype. This CDR3 reads CATRQATYEQYF. In DNA, the CDR3 is TGTGCCACCCGACAGGCCACCTACGAGCAGTACTTC. This rearrangement joins TRBV12-3 or TRBV12-4 to TRBJ2-7, with D perhaps matching TRBD1 (6 bases). The V and J ends lost 10 bases and 2 bases respectively, with 12 bases between them. The CDR3 spans 12 residues.

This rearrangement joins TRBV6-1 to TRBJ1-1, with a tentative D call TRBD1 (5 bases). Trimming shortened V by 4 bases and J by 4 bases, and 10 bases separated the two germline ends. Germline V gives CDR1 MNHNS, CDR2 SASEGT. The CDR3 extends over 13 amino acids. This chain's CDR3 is CASSGQQVTEAFF. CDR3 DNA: TGTGCCAGCAGTGGACAGCAGGTCACTGAAGCTTTCTTT.

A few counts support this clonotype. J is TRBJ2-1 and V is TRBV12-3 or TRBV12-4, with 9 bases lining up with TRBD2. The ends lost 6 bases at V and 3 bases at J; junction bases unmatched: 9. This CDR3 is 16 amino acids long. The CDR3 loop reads CASRPGGREGYNEQFF. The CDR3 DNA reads TGTGCCAGCAGGCCCGGGGGGCGGGAGGGCTACAATGAGCAGTTCTTC.

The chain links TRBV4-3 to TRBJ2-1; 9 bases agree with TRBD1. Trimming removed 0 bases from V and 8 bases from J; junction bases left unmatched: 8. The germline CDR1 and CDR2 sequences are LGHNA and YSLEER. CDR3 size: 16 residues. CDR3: CASSQDQGTGSDEQFF. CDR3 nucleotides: TGCGCCAGCAGCCAAGATCAAGGGACAGGGTCGGATGAGCAGTTCTTC.

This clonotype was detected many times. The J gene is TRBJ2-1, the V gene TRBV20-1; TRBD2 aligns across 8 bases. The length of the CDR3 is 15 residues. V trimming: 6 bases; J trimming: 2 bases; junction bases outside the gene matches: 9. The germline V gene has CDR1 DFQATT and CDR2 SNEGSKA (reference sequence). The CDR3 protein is CSARIGLAAYNEQFF. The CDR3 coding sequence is TGCAGTGCCCGAATCGGACTAGCTGCCTACAATGAGCAGTTCTTC.

The DNA of the CDR3 is TGTGCCAGCAGGGAGCTAGCGCCCCCAGATACGCAGTATTTT. As protein: CASRELAPPDTQYF. V gene TRBV2 combines with J gene TRBJ2-3; perhaps TRBD2 as D (6 bases). Germline CDR1 SNHLY, CDR2 FYNNEI. There are 14 residues in the CDR3. V shed 6 bases and J shed 4 bases, with 14 bases lying between them.

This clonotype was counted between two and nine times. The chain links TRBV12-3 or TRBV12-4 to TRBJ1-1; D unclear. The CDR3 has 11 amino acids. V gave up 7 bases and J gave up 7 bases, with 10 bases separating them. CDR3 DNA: TGTGCCAGCACCATCGGACTTGAAGCTTTCTTT. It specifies CASTIGLEAFF.

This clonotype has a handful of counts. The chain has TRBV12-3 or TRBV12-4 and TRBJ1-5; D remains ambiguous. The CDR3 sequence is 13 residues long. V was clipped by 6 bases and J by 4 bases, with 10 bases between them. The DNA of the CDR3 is TGTGCCAGCAGCTCTTTCCGGAATCAGCCCCAGCATTTT. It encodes CASSSFRNQPQHF.

CDR3 in DNA: TGTGCCAGCAGCCCCCAGGTCCGGACTGAAGCTTTCTTT. Amino acid sequence: CASSPQVRTEAFF. The chain has TRBV5-5 and TRBJ1-1; D remains ambiguous. Germline values: CDR1 SGHKS, CDR2 YYEKEE (reference sequence). Deletions cut 4 bases from V and 5 bases from J, with 12 bases between. CDR3 size: 13 residues.

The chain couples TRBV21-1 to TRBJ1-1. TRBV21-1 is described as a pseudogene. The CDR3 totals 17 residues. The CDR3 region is CASSGRCRDPSITEAFF. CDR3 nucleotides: TGTGCCAGCAGTGGGAGGTGCAGGGACCCATCGATCACTGAAGCTTTCTTT.

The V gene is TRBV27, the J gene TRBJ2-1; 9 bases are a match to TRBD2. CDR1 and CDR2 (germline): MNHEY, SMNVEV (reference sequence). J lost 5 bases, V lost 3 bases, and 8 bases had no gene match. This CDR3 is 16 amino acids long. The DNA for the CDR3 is TGTGCCAGCAGTTTGAGCGGGGGGCTTGTTAACAATGAGCAGTTCTTC. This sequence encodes CASSLSGGLVNNEQFF.

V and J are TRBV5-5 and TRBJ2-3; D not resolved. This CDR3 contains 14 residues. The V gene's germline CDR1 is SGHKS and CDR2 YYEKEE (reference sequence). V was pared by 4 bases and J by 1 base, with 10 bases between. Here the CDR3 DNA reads TGTGCCAGCAGCCTGACACTGGGCACAGATACGCAGTATTTT. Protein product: CASSLTLGTDTQYF.

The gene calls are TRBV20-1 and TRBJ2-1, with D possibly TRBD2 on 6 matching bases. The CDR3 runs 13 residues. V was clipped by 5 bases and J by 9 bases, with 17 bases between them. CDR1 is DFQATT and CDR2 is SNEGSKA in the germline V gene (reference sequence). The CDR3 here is CSALLPAGTEQFF. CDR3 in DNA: TGCAGTGCTCTTCTCCCCGCGGGAACTGAGCAGTTCTTC.